This note documents a single T cell receptor beta chain sequence. No antigen is known for it. The data originate from a study of beta chain features in type 1 diabetes. Across the whole study: When patients were set against healthy donors, age, gender and cell yields were similar. All of the samples together had 107,917,701 sorted cells examined. Study observations and caveats: Patients with Type 1 diabetes showed moderately but significantly shorter TCRB CDR3s in all four CD4+ subsets. Equally in patients and controls, shorter templates might have been favored by PCR.

Reverse transcribing all isolated RNA meant expressed TCRB transcripts were sequenced. Method: immunoSEQ multiplex PCR; TCRdb's copy keeps in-frame clones and lacks some. The sample has about 370,000 clones; over 9% are singletons. Deletions cut 5 bases from V and 0 bases from J, with 11 bases between. CDR3 length: 14 amino acids. Germline CDR1 is SGHRS and CDR2 is YFSETQ. This sequence originates from a man aged 30 to 39 with type 1 diabetes. V usage is TRBV5-1 and J usage is TRBJ1-1; a possible D gene is TRBD1 (5 bases). Sequencing was carried out using central memory CD4+ T cells from blood. In DNA form, the CDR3 reads TGCGCCAGCAGTGAGGGGAACTTGAACACTGAAGCTTTCTTT. Its protein product is CASSEGNLNTEAFF. The full variable domain, in which reference TRBV5-1 and TRBJ1-1 provide the parts outside the CDR3, is KAGVTQTPRYLIKTRGQQVTLSCSPISGHRSVSWYQQTPGQGLQFLFEYFSETQRNKGNFPGRFSGRQFSNSRSEMNVSTLELGDSALYLCASSEGNLNTEAFFGQGTRLTVV.